This TCR beta chain was sequenced for a study of blood T cell repertoires in COVID-19. Here immunoSEQ multiplex PCR was the method, and the copy in TCRdb shows in-frame clones only, minus some. The sample records approximately 210,000 clones, 83% being singletons. V lost 5 bases, J lost 5 bases, and 9 bases lay in between. The CDR3 runs to 13 residues. Input material: peripheral blood. The chain carries TRBV12-3 or TRBV12-4 and TRBJ1-4; D is undetermined. This receptor was taken from a woman between 35 and 50 years old with active or convalescent COVID-19. CDR3 sequence (DNA): TGTGCCAGCAGTATTAACAGAAATGAAAAACTGTTTTTT. As protein: CASSINRNEKLFF.